Listed below are T cell receptor beta chains from one sample, sequenced in a study of blood T cell repertoires in COVID-19. Some clones are missing from TCRdb's copy, which holds only in-frame ones; the method was immunoSEQ multiplex PCR. The sample holds 150,000 to 200,000 clones, roughly 87% seen once. Sequencing was performed on peripheral blood. The receptors come from a man aged 55-75 years with active or convalescent COVID-19. Both conserved end residues are part of each CDR3. D genes are given only for firm matches. Clone size, where shown, is once, few, many, or a class for clones that have expanded.

v_call	cdr3_length	j_call	clone_size	d_call	cdr3_nt	cdr3_aa
TRBV27	14	TRBJ1-1	.	.	TGTGCCAGCAGTTTAAACCGGGGAAACACTGAAGCTTTCTTT	CASSLNRGNTEAFF
TRBV19	17	TRBJ1-5	.	TRBD1	TGTGCCAGTACCAAGGGGACAGGGAGCAATGGCAATCAGCCCCAGCATTTT	CASTKGTGSNGNQPQHF
TRBV3-1/TRBV3-2	18	TRBJ1-2	.	.	TGTGCCAGCAGCCACGCGGGCGGGGGGGCGAAGGCTAACTATGGCTACACCTTC	CASSHAGGGAKANYGYTF
TRBV19	13	TRBJ1-2	.	TRBD1	TGTGCCAGTAGTAGACAGGGGATCTATGGCTACACCTTC	CASSRQGIYGYTF
TRBV5-4	15	TRBJ1-2	.	.	TGTGCCAGCAGCTTGGATTGGGGAGATAACTATGGCTACACCTTC	CASSLDWGDNYGYTF
TRBV24-1	17	TRBJ1-5	.	TRBD1	TGTGCCACCAGTGATTCGGCGACAGGGGGCAACAATCAGCCCCAGCATTTT	CATSDSATGGNNQPQHF
TRBV2	14	TRBJ1-4	few	.	TGTGCCAGCAGTGACAGGGCAACTAATGAAAAACTGTTTTTT	CASSDRATNEKLFF
TRBV19	13	TRBJ2-7	.	TRBD1	TGTGCCAGTAGTATAGGACAGGGATACGAGCAGTACTTC	CASSIGQGYEQYF
TRBV7-6	14	TRBJ2-2	.	.	TGTGCCAGCAGCTTACTGGGGGGCACCGGGGAGCTGTTTTTT	CASSLLGGTGELFF
TRBV9	16	TRBJ2-1	.	TRBD2	TGTGCCAGCAGCAAACCGGGACTAGCTCTTGTCAATGAGCAGTTCTTC	CASSKPGLALVNEQFF